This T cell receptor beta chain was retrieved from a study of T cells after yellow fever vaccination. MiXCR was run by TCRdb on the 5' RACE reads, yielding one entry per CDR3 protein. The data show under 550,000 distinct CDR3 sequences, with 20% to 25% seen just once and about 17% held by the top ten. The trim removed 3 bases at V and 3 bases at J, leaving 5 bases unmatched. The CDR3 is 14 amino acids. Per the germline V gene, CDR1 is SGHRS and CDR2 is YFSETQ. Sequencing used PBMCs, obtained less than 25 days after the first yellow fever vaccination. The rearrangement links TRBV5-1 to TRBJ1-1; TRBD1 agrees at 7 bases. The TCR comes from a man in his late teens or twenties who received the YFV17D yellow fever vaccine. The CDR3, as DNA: TGCGCCAGCAGCTCAACAGGGGCGGACACTGAAGCTTTCTTT. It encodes CASSSTGADTEAFF.